Sequencing of this TCR beta chain was carried out in a study of cytomegalovirus exposure and HLA in healthy donors. Germline V CDR1 and CDR2: MNHEY, SVGAGI. J gave up 7 bases and V 6 bases, and 6 bases lay outside the gene matches. CDR3 size: 13 residues. Measured with immunoSEQ multiplex PCR; TCRdb has only the in-frame clones, and not every one. The data contain over 120,000 clones, around 90% of them singletons. Donors came from a validation cohort of about 120 subjects, distinct from the first 666-subject cohort. This rearrangement joins TRBV6-5 to TRBJ2-1, with 7 bases lining up with TRBD2. The sequence was collected from a woman aged 25 to 39 in good health and CMV-seropositive. Input material: PBMCs. The CDR3 coding sequence is TGTGCCAGCAGGCCTGGGGGGGGAAATGAGCAGTTCTTC. It yields the protein CASRPGGGNEQFF.